These 25 T cell receptor beta chains were sequenced from one sample in a study of post-analysis software for immune sequencing data (dated by TCRdb to between 2014 and 2017). The library came from PCR. The instrument was an Illumina HiSeq 2500. Unique molecular identifiers were incorporated into TCR beta cDNA libraries to reduce PCR and sequencing biases. The public reads were reprocessed in TCRdb via fastp at Q25 and MiXCR, keeping in-frame beta chains. Every entry covers one CDR3 protein and lists the most common genes and DNA from its rows. Counted in this sample were under 900,000 distinct CDR3 sequences; approximately 53% of them appeared once. The ten biggest clones cover under 6% of the sample. Their cognate antigens are unknown. The research as a whole found: Patients showed significantly higher frequencies than controls for five TRBV segments, among them TRBV5-6, TRBV5-1 and TRBV20-1.

Material: blood. These receptors all stem from a girl aged 10 to 17 with multiple sclerosis.

This rearrangement joins TRBV10-3 to TRBJ2-3, with D possibly being TRBD2 (6 bases). The CDR3 covers 15 residues. With 4 bases removed from V and 4 bases from J, the gap between germline ends came to 15 bases. From germline, CDR1 is ENHRY and CDR2 SYGVKD. The CDR3 bases are TGTGCCATCAGTGCAGTCGGAGGGAACCCAGATACGCAGTATTTT. Protein product: CAISAVGGNPDTQYF.

The chain links TRBV15 to TRBJ2-7, with D uncertain. There are 14 residues in the CDR3. V was cut by 0 bases and J by 3 bases, with 9 bases left in between. CDR1 is LNHNV and CDR2 is YYDKDF in the germline V gene (reference sequence). The CDR3 region has the DNA TGTGCCACCAGCAGAGATAAAGGCAGCTACGAGCAGTACTTC. Translating gives CATSRDKGSYEQYF.

The rearrangement joins TRBV10-3 to TRBJ2-1; TRBD1 is a possible D gene (6 bases). CDR1 and CDR2 from the germline V gene are ENHRY and SYGVKD. The CDR3 loop spans 15 amino acids. The V end lost 4 bases, the J end lost 4 bases, and 14 bases lay between the germline ends. The CDR3 DNA reads as TGTGCCATCAGTGCCGGCAGGGGAAGATACAATGAGCAGTTCTTC. It is translated as CAISAGRGRYNEQFF.

The chain is built from TRBV12-3 or TRBV12-4 and TRBJ2-6; D is ambiguous. V gave up 6 bases and J gave up 0 bases, with 15 bases separating them. The CDR3 sequence is 17 residues long. CDR3 residues: CASSPPRASSGANVLTF. The DNA of the CDR3 is TGTGCCAGCAGCCCACCCCGGGCCTCCTCTGGGGCCAACGTCCTGACTTTC.

CDR3 nucleotides: TGTGCCAGCAGGGGGTCTTTGCGAGGCGAGCAGTACTTC. It is translated as CASRGSLRGEQYF. The chain is built from TRBV3-1 and TRBJ2-7; no definite D call. CDR1 is LGHDT and CDR2 is YNNKEL in the germline V gene (reference sequence). CDR3 length equals 13 residues. V was pared by 6 bases and J by 6 bases, with 15 bases between.

The rearrangement links TRBV12-3 or TRBV12-4 to TRBJ2-1; unclear D gene. Trimming took off 2 bases at V and 3 bases at J, with 8 bases between the two ends. The CDR3 has 14 amino acids. CDR3 coding DNA: TGTGCCAGCAGTTTATTGGAGTTCTACAATGAGCAGTTCTTC. Encoded protein: CASSLLEFYNEQFF.

Only a few counts were recorded for this clonotype. The rearrangement links TRBV12-3 or TRBV12-4 to TRBJ1-2, with D tentatively TRBD1 (6 bases). This CDR3 spans 14 amino acids. Deletions cut 11 bases from V and 4 bases from J, with 20 bases between. The CDR3 region has the DNA TGTGCCCTAAGGGAGCAGGGGAGGACCTATGGCTACACCTTC. It is translated as CALREQGRTYGYTF.

V and J are TRBV6-2 or TRBV6-3 and TRBJ2-5; D perhaps matches TRBD1 (5 bases). Trimming left V 3 bases short and J 5 bases short, with 16 bases between. The CDR3 runs to 15 residues. Germline V CDR1 and CDR2: MNHEY, SVGEGT. DNA of the CDR3: TGTGCCAGCAGTTATCGAAGGGGCAGTCAGGAGACCCAGTACTTC. Translation: CASSYRRGSQETQYF.

This chain links TRBV20-1 with TRBJ2-4, with 7 bases aligning to TRBD1. The end of the DNA is better explained by TRBJ2-7, so the J call may be wrong. Germline assignment: CDR1 DFQATT and CDR2 SNEGSKA (reference sequence). This CDR3 contains 13 residues. CDR3: CSARPGTAIEQYF. DNA of the CDR3: TGCAGTGCTCGACCCGGGACAGCGATCGAGCAGTACTTC.

This clonotype showed up just a few times. The chain joins TRBV6-5 to TRBJ1-2; tentatively, D is TRBD1 (6 bases). The CDR3 has 18 residues. The germline CDR1 and CDR2 sequences are MNHEY and SVGAGI. Trimming cost V 0 bases and J 0 bases, with 17 bases left between them. The CDR3 loop is CASSYSTGQPKANYGYTF. CDR3 coding DNA: TGTGCCAGCAGTTACTCTACAGGACAGCCTAAAGCTAACTATGGCTACACCTTC.

In its sample, this clonotype was seen many times. An end of the junction differs from the germline gene, which may be a read error. V gene TRBV10-3 combines with J gene TRBJ2-6; possible D gene TRBD2, 7 bases. Germline assignment: CDR1 ENHRY and CDR2 SYGVKD. The CDR3 totals 13 residues. The CDR3 coding sequence is TGTGCCACGAATCTGGCGGGGGCCCACGTCCTGACTTTC. It yields the protein CATNLAGAHVLTF.

DNA of the CDR3: TGTGCCAGCAGCCCCGTGGCGAACTCCTACAATGAGCAGTTCTTC. It codes for CASSPVANSYNEQFF. The chain uses TRBV9 and TRBJ2-1; D ambiguous. This CDR3 spans 15 amino acids. V gave up 4 bases and J gave up 0 bases, with 11 bases separating them. From germline, CDR1 is SGDLS and CDR2 YYNGEE.

The V gene is TRBV5-1, the J gene TRBJ1-2; D not resolved. Trimming cost V 0 bases and J 3 bases, with 15 bases left between them. The CDR3 totals 16 residues. CDR1 is SGHRS and CDR2 is YFSETQ in the germline V gene. DNA of the CDR3: TGCGCCAGCAGCTTGGCGGCAGAAGTAACGGACTATGGCTACACCTTC. Its protein product is CASSLAAEVTDYGYTF.

V usage is TRBV29-1 and J usage is TRBJ2-4; 10 nucleotides line up with TRBD1. The J call is uncertain, as TRBJ2-7 better fits the DNA end. Germline CDR1 is SQVTM and CDR2 is ANQGSEA. This CDR3 spans 13 amino acids. In nucleotides, the CDR3 is TGCAGCGTTGAAGACGGGACAGGGGACGAGCAGTACTTC. Translating it yields CSVEDGTGDEQYF.

In this sample, this clonotype turned up many times. The rearrangement uses TRBV5-1 and TRBJ2-7; 16 nucleotides match TRBD2. V dropped 3 bases and J dropped 1; count of bases not matched to a gene: 7. CDR1 and CDR2 (germline): SGHRS, YFSETQ. This CDR3 has 18 residues. This CDR3 is CASSSGLAGGPSSYEQYF. The CDR3 DNA reads as TGCGCCAGCAGCTCGGGACTAGCGGGAGGGCCTTCGTCCTACGAGCAGTACTTC. The variable domain in full, completed from reference TRBV5-1 and TRBJ2-7, reads KAGVTQTPRYLIKTRGQQVTLSCSPISGHRSVSWYQQTPGQGLQFLFEYFSETQRNKGNFPGRFSGRQFSNSRSEMNVSTLELGDSALYLCASSSGLAGGPSSYEQYFGPGTRLTVT.

This clonotype was counted only a few times. This chain links TRBV10-3 with TRBJ2-1; 8 nucleotides align to TRBD2. The CDR3 consists of 16 residues. J was trimmed by 8 bases and V by 6 bases; bases with no gene match: 15. CDR1 is ENHRY, CDR2 SYGVKD, per germline. CDR3 DNA: TGTGCCATCAGAGTCTCTAGCGGGTCCCCAACCGATGAGCAGTTCTTC. This sequence encodes CAIRVSSGSPTDEQFF.

This clonotype occurred once. The chain is built from TRBV5-1 and TRBJ2-1, with 12 nucleotides matching TRBD2. V was clipped by 5 bases and J by 1 base; unmatched bases: 10. Germline V gene lookup returns CDR1 SGHRS and CDR2 YFSETQ. The CDR3 consists of 18 residues. This CDR3 is CASSWGLAGPFSYNEQFF. As DNA, the CDR3 is TGCGCCAGCAGTTGGGGACTAGCGGGTCCTTTTTCCTACAATGAGCAGTTCTTC.

Remarks on this clonotype: A junction end diverges from the germline sequence, so it may reflect a read error. V gene TRBV5-5 combines with J gene TRBJ2-3; D tentatively fits TRBD1 or TRBD2 (6 bases each). The CDR3 loop spans 18 amino acids. Germline V gene lookup returns CDR1 SGHKS and CDR2 YYEKEE (reference sequence). The CDR3 nucleotides are TGTGCCAGCAGCTTGGAGGTACGGACGGGAGTAAGGACAGATGCGCAGTATTTT. Protein: CASSLEVRTGVRTDAQYF.

There are a few counts of this clonotype. V usage is TRBV4-1 and J usage is TRBJ2-7; TRBD2 matches 7 bases. Trimming removed 3 bases from V and 2 bases from J; junction bases left unmatched: 13. This CDR3 has 17 amino acids. Germline CDR1 and CDR2: MGHRA and YSYEKL. CDR3 sequence reads: CASSHTPVGGPPYEQYF. In DNA, the CDR3 is TGCGCCAGCAGCCACACCCCCGTGGGAGGGCCGCCCTACGAGCAGTACTTC.

The chain joins TRBV20-1 to TRBJ2-5; 10 nucleotides match TRBD2. The CDR3 runs to 17 residues. Looked up from germline, CDR1 is DFQATT and CDR2 is SNEGSKA (reference sequence). The ends lost 0 bases at V and 4 bases at J; junction bases unmatched: 11. The CDR3 reads CSARDLSALAGVETQYF. DNA of the CDR3: TGCAGTGCTAGAGATCTCTCAGCCCTAGCGGGAGTAGAGACCCAGTACTTC.

The chain recombines TRBV12-3 or TRBV12-4 with TRBJ1-5; D might be TRBD1 (6 bases). CDR3 size: 15 residues. Trimming removed 5 bases at V and 0 bases at J, with 11 bases between. CDR3 sequence: CASSPRDTSNQPQHF. The CDR3 DNA is TGTGCCAGCAGTCCACGGGACACTAGCAATCAGCCCCAGCATTTT.

The CDR3 reads CASSELGTSGPGGETQYF. The DNA of the CDR3 is TGTGCCAGCAGTGAACTGGGGACTAGCGGTCCCGGGGGAGAGACCCAGTACTTC. This chain joins TRBV2 and TRBJ2-5; 11 bases are shared with TRBD2. Trimming at V came to 2 bases and at J to 4 bases, leaving 12 bases not matched to a gene. Looked up from germline, CDR1 is SNHLY and CDR2 is FYNNEI. The CDR3 is 18 amino acids.

The chain combines TRBV15 with TRBJ2-5; 8 nucleotides agree with TRBD1. V shed 0 bases and J 5 bases; nucleotides not matched to a gene: 5. The germline gives CDR1 LNHNV, CDR2 YYDKDF (reference sequence). CDR3 size: 15 residues. The CDR3 sequence is CATSRDQTGDETQYF. CDR3 nucleotides: TGTGCCACCAGCAGAGACCAGACAGGGGACGAGACCCAGTACTTC.

The chain joins TRBV21-1 to TRBJ2-1; the table's D call, TRBD2, was not checked against the DNA. TRBV21-1 is recorded as a pseudogene. The CDR3 consists of 20 residues. The CDR3, as DNA: TGTGCCAGCAGCCCTCCGGGACTAGCGTCAACTTCAACCAATCGCAATGAGCAGTTCTTC. This gives the protein CASSPPGLASTSTNRNEQFF.

Here the CDR3 reads CSAPGTGGSWTEAFF. The DNA of the CDR3 is TGCAGTGCTCCCGGGACAGGGGGCAGCTGGACTGAAGCTTTCTTT. V usage is TRBV20-1 and J usage is TRBJ1-1; TRBD1 matches at 12 bases. Germline V gene lookup returns CDR1 DFQATT and CDR2 SNEGSKA (reference sequence). V was pared by 5 bases and J by 5 bases, with 9 bases of the junction left unmatched. The length of the CDR3 is 15 residues.